The present entry profiles one T cell receptor beta chain with its context. Its antigen is still unknown. No per-base quality is available; no much larger clone lies one base away. To sequence the TCRbeta CDR3 region, genomic DNA was isolated from the sorted cells. The immunoSEQ Assay was used to sequence the TCRbeta CDR3 regions. The source is immuneACCESS, and TCRdb retained only in-frame sequences with V and J called. Part of the clones is not carried over; for the studies checked, unresolved V genes explain less than half of this, and the remainder is unexplained. This sample gives fewer than 85,000 clones in total; about 88% of them show up just once. The top ten hold 0.6% to 0.9% of the sample. V lost 6 bases and J lost 4 bases; the stretch between them is 10 bases long. CDR1 and CDR2 (KGHSH, LQKENI) derive from the germline V gene. The CDR3, cysteine through phenylalanine, is 13 amino acids long. The kept DNA is CDR3 alone, 39 bases in frame from the first base.

This specimen belongs to a study of OX40 agonist ivuxolimab in advanced cancers. In terms of the full investigation: The costimulatory receptor OX40 (CD134) was targeted by ivuxolimab, a fully human IgG2 agonistic monoclonal antibody. Intravenous ivuxolimab was administered to patients every 2 weeks at six dose levels: 0.01, 0.1, 0.3, 1.5, 3 and 10 mg/kg. Of the 50 to 55 patients in dose escalation, 19 had hepatocellular carcinoma, about 15 had melanoma, 9 had renal cell carcinoma and 9 had head and neck cancer. The dose-escalation cohort was 82.7% male with a mean age of approximately 60 years, ranging from roughly 20 to 80. Patients were allowed to have had prior anti-PD-1, anti-PD-L1 or anti-CTLA-4 therapy, and more than 35% of the dose-escalation patients had been treated with checkpoint inhibitors. Three dose-escalation patients achieved partial responses, one with hepatocellular carcinoma and two with cutaneous melanoma. The purpose of peripheral TCRbeta sequencing was to test whether ivuxolimab changed TCR sequence diversity and led to clonal T-cell expansion. The monotherapy dose-escalation portion (N of about 50 patients) of the phase I ivuxolimab trial is reported in the paper.

Patients with autoimmune disease history or receiving systemic immunosuppression were excluded from the trial. Peripheral blood for TCR sequencing was drawn from every dose cohort at baseline, at cycle 4 day 1 and at cycle 7 day 1. Samples were obtained from an open-label, multicenter, first-in-human phase I dose-escalation trial of ivuxolimab. The trial enrolled adults with locally advanced or metastatic head and neck squamous cell, hepatocellular, melanoma or renal cell carcinoma. CD4+ and CD8+ T cells were sorted separately from peripheral blood before TCR sequencing. The research as a whole found: Partial responders in the 0.1-3.0 mg/kg groups had among the lowest normalized peripheral clonal expansion, especially among CD8+ T cells. On average, CD8+ T cells showed more expanded clones than CD4+ T cells after ivuxolimab. At doses of 0.1 to 3.0 mg/kg, clonal expansion of both CD4+ and CD8+ T cells in blood was seen between baseline and week 6. Low levels of normalized T-cell clonal expansion were also shown by some nonresponding patients. Antigen specificity was not determined for the clonally expanded peripheral T cells.

The TCR sequence derives from an adult with an advanced solid tumor such as melanoma, head and neck, liver or kidney cancer. The sequence joins TRBV18 to TRBJ2-1; no D gene is confidently identified. The material was CD4+ or CD8+ T cells sorted from blood, obtained in a trial of the OX40 agonist ivuxolimab. CDR3 sequence: CASSSMGYNEQFF. The sequence in DNA is TGTGCCAGCTCCAGCATGGGGTACAATGAGCAGTTCTTC.